Below, 6 T cell receptor beta chains from the same sample are listed, as sequenced in a study of cytomegalovirus exposure and HLA in healthy donors. 13 Jbeta primers and 60 Vbeta primers were used for the PCR. Repertoires were generated with immunoSEQ multiplex PCR, while TCRdb's copy carries only in-frame clones and drops some. This table holds about 55,000 clones. Source material: PBMCs. Receptors originate from a man aged 45-65 years in good health and CMV-seropositive.

The chain has TRBV6-5 and TRBJ2-7, with D possibly being TRBD1 (5 bases). CDR3 length: 13 residues. Trimming removed 6 bases from V and 6 bases from J, with 15 bases in between. CDR1 and CDR2 (germline): MNHEY, SVGAGI. CDR3 nucleotides: TGTGCCAGCAGAACGGCAGGGCAGGGCGAGCAGTACTTC. This translates into CASRTAGQGEQYF.

The chain couples TRBV19 to TRBJ2-2, with 13 bases aligning to TRBD2. CDR1 is LNHDA, CDR2 SQIVND, per germline (reference sequence). The CDR3 has 14 residues. Trimming removed 9 bases from V and 8 bases from J; junction bases left unmatched: 6. The CDR3 region has the DNA TGTGCCAGCACTAGCGGGAGGGCCCCTGGGGAGCTGTTTTTT. Amino acid sequence: CASTSGRAPGELFF.

The chain combines TRBV2 with TRBJ1-1; tentative D call: TRBD1 (6 bases). Germline CDR1 SNHLY, CDR2 FYNNEI. The CDR3 is 14 residues long. V shed 5 bases and J shed 4 bases, with 14 bases lying between them. The CDR3 DNA is TGTGCCAGCAGTTTTACACAGGGATCCACTGAAGCTTTCTTT. Translating gives CASSFTQGSTEAFF.

This chain joins TRBV5-1 and TRBJ2-7, with TRBD1 as a possible D gene (5 bases). The length of the CDR3 is 15 residues. CDR1 SGHRS and CDR2 YFSETQ come from the germline V gene. Between the trimmed V and J ends, which lost 4 bases and 3 bases, there was a span of 17 bases. CDR3 DNA: TGCGCCAGCAGCCCGTCGGGCAGGGAAGGCTACGAGCAGTACTTC. Protein product: CASSPSGREGYEQYF.

V is TRBV9 and J is TRBJ2-7; 7 bases match TRBD2. The germline gives CDR1 SGDLS, CDR2 YYNGEE. Trimming cost V 0 bases and J 0 bases; bases outside gene matches: 6. The CDR3 totals 16 residues. The CDR3 loop reads CASSVGASGRSYEQYF. The DNA for the CDR3 is TGTGCCAGCAGCGTAGGGGCTAGCGGACGCTCCTACGAGCAGTACTTC.

The gene calls are TRBV18 and TRBJ2-1; the match to TRBD1 covers 7 bases. Germline V gives CDR1 KGHSH, CDR2 LQKENI. This CDR3 is built from 17 residues. V lost 4 bases, J lost 0 bases, and 9 bases stayed unmatched. Here the CDR3 DNA reads TGTGCCAGCTCACGCCTGGGACAGTCGAGCTCCTACAATGAGCAGTTCTTC. Its protein product is CASSRLGQSSSYNEQFF.